Given below is one T cell receptor (beta chain) in context. Mismatch with germline at one junction end may stem from a read error. Seattle researchers signed up patients amid active infection and tracked them longitudinally. The CDR3 runs 10 residues. The data stem from a study of blood T cell repertoires in COVID-19. Study summary: Acute and convalescent COVID-19 samples came from the United States, Italy and Spain. Sources were T cells, B-cell-depleted T cells, or PBMCs; the material itself was cDNA or gDNA.

In the original processing: From reference gene primer amplification, estimates of nucleated cell counts were derived. Profiling relied on immunoSEQ multiplex PCR, and the TCRdb table lists in-frame clones only, not all of them. D and trimming were read from the DNA, whereas the V and J calls and clone size are those reported in that table. The table records 110,000 to 150,000 clones, around 75% of them present only once. The sequenced sample was peripheral blood. This receptor was identified in a woman in her sixties or seventies with COVID-19, enrolled during active disease. V is TRBV5-7 and J is TRBJ2-2; 7 bases map to TRBD1. TRBV5-7 is an ORF; its function is uncertain. The CDR3 sequence: CARANRGAVF. DNA for the CDR3: TGTGCCAGGGCGAACAGGGGAGCTGTTTTT.